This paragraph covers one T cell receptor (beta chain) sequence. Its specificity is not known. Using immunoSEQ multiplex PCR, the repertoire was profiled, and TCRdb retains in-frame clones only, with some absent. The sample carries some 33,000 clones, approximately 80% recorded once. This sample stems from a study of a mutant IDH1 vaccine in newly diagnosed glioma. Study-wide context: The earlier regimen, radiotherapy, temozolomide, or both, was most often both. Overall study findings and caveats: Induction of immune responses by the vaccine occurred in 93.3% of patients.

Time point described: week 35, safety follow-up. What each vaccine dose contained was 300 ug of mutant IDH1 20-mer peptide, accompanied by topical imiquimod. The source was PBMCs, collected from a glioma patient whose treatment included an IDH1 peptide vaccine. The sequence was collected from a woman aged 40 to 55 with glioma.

CDR3 sequence (DNA): TGTGCCTGGAGTCCCGGGACAGGGAGTATAGAGCTGTTTTTT. Amino acids: CAWSPGTGSIELFF. The chain joins TRBV30 to TRBJ2-2; 9 bases are a match to TRBD1. V lost 2 bases, J lost 11 bases, and 9 bases stayed unmatched. There are 14 residues in the CDR3. Per germline, CDR1 GTSNPN and CDR2 SVGIG (reference sequence). Drawing the rest from reference TRBV30 and TRBJ2-2, the complete variable domain is SQTIHQWPATLVQPVGSPLSLECTVEGTSNPNLYWYRQAAGRGLQLLFYSVGIGQISSEVPQNLSASRPQDRQFILSSKKLLLSDSGFYLCAWSPGTGSIELFFGEGSRLTVL.